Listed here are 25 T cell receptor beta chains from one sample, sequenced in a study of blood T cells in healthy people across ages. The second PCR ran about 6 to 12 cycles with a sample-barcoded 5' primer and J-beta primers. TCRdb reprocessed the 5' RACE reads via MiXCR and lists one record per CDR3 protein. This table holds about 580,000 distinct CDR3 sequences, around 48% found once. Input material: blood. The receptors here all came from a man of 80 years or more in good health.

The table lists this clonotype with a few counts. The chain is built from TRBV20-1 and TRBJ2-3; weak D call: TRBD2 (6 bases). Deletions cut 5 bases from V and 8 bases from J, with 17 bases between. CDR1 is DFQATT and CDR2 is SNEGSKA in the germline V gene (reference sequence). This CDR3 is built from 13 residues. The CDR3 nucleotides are TGCAGTGCTGGGGGGACCCCCCAGCCTACGCAGTATTTT. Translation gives CSAGGTPQPTQYF.

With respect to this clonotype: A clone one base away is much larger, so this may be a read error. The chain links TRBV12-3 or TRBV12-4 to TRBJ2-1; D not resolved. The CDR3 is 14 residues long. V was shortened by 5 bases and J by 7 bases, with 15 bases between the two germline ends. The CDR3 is CASSVRVGGNEQFF. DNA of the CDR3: TGTGCCAGCAGTGTCAGAGTGGGCGGAAATGAGCAGTTCTTC.

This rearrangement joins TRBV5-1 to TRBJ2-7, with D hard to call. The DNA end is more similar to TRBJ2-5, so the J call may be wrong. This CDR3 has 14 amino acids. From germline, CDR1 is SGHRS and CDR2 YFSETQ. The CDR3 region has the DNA TGCGCCAGCACCCCTGGGTTAGACCAAGAGACCCAGTACTTC. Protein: CASTPGLDQETQYF.

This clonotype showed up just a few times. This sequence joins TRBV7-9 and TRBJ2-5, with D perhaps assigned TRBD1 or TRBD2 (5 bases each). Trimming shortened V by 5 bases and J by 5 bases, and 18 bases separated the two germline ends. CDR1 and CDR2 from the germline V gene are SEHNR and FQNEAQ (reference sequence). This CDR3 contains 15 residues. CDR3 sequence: CASSLRDHEWETQYF. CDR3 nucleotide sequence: TGTGCCAGCAGCCTCCGGGACCACGAATGGGAGACCCAGTACTTC.

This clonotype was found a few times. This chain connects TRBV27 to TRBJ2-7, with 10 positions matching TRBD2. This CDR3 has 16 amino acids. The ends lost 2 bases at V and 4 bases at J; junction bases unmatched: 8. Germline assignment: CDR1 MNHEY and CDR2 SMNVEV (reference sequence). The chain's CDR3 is CASSLLGSGRQYEQYF. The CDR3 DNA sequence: TGTGCCAGCAGTTTACTTGGTAGCGGGAGGCAGTACGAGCAGTACTTC.

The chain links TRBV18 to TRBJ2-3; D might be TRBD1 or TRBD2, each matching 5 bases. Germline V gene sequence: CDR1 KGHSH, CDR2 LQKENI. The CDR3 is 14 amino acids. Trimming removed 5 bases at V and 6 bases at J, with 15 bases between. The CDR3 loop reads CASSTRDHADTQYF. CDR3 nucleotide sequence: TGTGCCAGCTCAACCCGGGACCACGCGGATACGCAGTATTTT.

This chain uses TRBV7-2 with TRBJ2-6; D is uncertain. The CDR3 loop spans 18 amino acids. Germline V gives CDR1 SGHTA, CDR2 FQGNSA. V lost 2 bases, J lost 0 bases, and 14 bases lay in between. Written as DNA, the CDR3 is TGTGCCAGCAGCTTAAATCTTGGTAGAAGCTCTGGGGCCAACGTCCTGACTTTC. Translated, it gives CASSLNLGRSSGANVLTF.

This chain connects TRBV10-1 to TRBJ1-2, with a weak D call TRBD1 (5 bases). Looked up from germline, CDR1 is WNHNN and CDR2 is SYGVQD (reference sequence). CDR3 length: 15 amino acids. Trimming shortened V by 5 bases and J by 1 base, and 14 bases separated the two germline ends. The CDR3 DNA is TGCGCCAGCAGTCCGGATCCGGGGGATAACTATGGCTACACCTTC. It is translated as CASSPDPGDNYGYTF.

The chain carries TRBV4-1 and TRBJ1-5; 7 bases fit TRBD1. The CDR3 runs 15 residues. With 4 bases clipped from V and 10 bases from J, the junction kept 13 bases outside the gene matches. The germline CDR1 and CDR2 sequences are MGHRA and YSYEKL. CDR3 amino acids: CASSPYSGGGHPQHF. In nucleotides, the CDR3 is TGCGCCAGCAGCCCTTATTCAGGGGGGGGCCATCCCCAGCATTTT.

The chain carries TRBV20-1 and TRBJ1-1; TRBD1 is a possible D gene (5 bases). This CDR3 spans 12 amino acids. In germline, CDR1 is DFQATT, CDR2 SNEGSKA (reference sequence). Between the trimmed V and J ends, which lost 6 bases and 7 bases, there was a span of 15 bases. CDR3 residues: CSARGHGGEAFF. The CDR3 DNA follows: TGCAGTGCCCGAGGCCACGGGGGTGAAGCTTTCTTT.

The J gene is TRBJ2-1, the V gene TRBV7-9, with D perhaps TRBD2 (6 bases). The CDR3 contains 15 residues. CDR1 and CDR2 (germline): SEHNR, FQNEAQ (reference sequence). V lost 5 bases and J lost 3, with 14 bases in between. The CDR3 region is CASSLGLPYYNEQFF. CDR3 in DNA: TGTGCCAGCAGCCTAGGACTACCATACTACAATGAGCAGTTCTTC.

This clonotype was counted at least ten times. The CDR3 sequence: CASSYVAAHALDTQYF. In DNA form, the CDR3 reads TGTGCCAGCAGTTATGTGGCCGCACACGCATTAGATACGCAGTATTTT. The chain joins TRBV6-6 to TRBJ2-3; D gene ambiguous. Germline CDR1 MNHNY, CDR2 SVGAGI (reference sequence). CDR3 size: 16 residues. V gave up 3 bases and J gave up 5 bases, with 18 bases separating them.

CDR3 loop: CASRGEPEPYNEQFF. CDR3 nucleotide sequence: TGCGCCAGCCGTGGGGAACCCGAGCCCTACAATGAGCAGTTCTTC. The chain couples TRBV5-1 to TRBJ2-1; no clear D gene. The CDR3 consists of 15 residues. V shed 7 bases and J shed 2 bases, with 16 bases lying between them. CDR1 SGHRS and CDR2 YFSETQ come from the germline V gene.

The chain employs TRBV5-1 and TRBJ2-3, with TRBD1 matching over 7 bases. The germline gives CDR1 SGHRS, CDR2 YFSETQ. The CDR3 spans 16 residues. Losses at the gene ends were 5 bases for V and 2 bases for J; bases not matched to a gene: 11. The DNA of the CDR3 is TGCGCCAGCAGTCTCCGAACAGGGGCTCTCACAGATACGCAGTATTTT. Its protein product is CASSLRTGALTDTQYF. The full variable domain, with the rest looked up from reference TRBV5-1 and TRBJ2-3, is KAGVTQTPRYLIKTRGQQVTLSCSPISGHRSVSWYQQTPGQGLQFLFEYFSETQRNKGNFPGRFSGRQFSNSRSEMNVSTLELGDSALYLCASSLRTGALTDTQYFGPGTRLTVL.

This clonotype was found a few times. For the CDR3, the DNA is TGCGCCAGCAGCTTGGGGGGAGGGACAGCCCCCTACAATGAGCAGTTCTTC. This codes for CASSLGGGTAPYNEQFF. This chain uses TRBV5-1 with TRBJ2-1, with D perhaps given as TRBD1 or TRBD2 (7 bases each). Between the trimmed V and J ends, which lost 0 bases and 2 bases, there was a span of 15 bases. This CDR3 region has 17 residues. CDR1 SGHRS and CDR2 YFSETQ come from the germline V gene.

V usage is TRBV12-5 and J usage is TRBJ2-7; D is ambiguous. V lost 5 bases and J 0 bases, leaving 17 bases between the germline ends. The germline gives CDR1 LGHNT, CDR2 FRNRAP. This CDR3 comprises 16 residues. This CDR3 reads CASGTEDQTSSYEQYF. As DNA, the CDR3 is TGTGCTAGTGGTACCGAGGACCAAACGAGCTCCTACGAGCAGTACTTC.

CDR3 sequence (DNA): TGTGCCAGCAGCATGTATGGCGGGAGTTCCAATGAGCAGTTCTTC. Its translation is CASSMYGGSSNEQFF. The gene calls are TRBV7-3 and TRBJ2-1, with 7 bases that match TRBD2. Germline trimming cut 5 bases from V and 6 bases from J; bases unmatched to any gene: 10. The CDR3 contains 15 residues. Germline CDR1 SGHTA, CDR2 FQGTGA.

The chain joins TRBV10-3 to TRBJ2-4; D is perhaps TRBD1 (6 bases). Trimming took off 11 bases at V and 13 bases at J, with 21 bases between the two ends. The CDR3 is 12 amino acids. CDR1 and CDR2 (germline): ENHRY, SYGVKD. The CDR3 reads CACRRDNSRQYF. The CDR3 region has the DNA TGTGCCTGCAGACGGGACAACTCGCGGCAGTACTTC.

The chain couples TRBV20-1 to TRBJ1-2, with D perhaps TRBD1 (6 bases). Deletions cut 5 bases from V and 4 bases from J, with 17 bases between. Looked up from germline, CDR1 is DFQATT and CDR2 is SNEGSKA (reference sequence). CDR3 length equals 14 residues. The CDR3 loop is CSAELPGVPYGYTF. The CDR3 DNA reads TGCAGTGCTGAATTGCCAGGGGTTCCCTATGGCTACACCTTC.

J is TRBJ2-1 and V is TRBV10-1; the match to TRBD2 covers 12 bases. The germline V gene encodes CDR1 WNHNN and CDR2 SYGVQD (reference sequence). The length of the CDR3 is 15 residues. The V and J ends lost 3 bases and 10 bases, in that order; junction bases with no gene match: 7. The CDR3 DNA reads TGCGCCAGCAGTGATGCTAGCGGGGGGGCCGTGGAGCAGTTCTTC. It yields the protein CASSDASGGAVEQFF.

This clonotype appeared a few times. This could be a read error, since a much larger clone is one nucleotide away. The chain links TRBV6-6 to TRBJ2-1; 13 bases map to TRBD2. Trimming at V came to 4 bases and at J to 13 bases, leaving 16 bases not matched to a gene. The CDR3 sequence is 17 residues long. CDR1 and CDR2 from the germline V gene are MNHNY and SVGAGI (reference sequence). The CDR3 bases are TGTGCCAGCAGTTCGACTAGCGGGGGGAGATTTACCGAGACCCAGTTCTTC. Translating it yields CASSSTSGGRFTETQFF.

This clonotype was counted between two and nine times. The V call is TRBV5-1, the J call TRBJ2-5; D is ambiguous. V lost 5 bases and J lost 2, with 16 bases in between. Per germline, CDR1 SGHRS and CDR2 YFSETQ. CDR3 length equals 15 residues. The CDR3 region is CASRVGSLVQETQYF. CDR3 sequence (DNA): TGCGCCAGCAGAGTCGGAAGTCTAGTTCAAGAGACCCAGTACTTC.

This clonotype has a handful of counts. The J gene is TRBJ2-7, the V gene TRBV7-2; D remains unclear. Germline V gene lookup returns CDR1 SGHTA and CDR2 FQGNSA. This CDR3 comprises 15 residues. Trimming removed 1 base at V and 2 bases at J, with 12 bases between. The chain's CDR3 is CASSLVGGTAYEQYF. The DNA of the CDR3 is TGTGCCAGCAGCTTAGTGGGCGGAACCGCCTACGAGCAGTACTTC.

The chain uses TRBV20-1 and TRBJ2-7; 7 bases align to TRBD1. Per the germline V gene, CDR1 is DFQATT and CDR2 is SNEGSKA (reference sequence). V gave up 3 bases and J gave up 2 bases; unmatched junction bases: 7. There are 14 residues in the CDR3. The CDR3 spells CSARLRGRAYEQYF. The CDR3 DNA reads TGCAGTGCTAGGTTGAGGGGGCGCGCCTACGAGCAGTACTTC.

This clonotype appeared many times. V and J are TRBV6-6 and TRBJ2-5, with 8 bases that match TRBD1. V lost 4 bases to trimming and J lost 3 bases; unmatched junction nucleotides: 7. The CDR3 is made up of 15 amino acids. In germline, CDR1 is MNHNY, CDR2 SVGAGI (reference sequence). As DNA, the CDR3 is TGTGCCAGCAGTTGGCGGACAGGGACGGAAGAGACCCAGTACTTC. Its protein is CASSWRTGTEETQYF.